This T cell receptor (beta chain) is drawn from a study of T cell responses to AZD1222 COVID-19 vaccine. TCRdb's table, derived via immunoSEQ multiplex PCR, lists solely in-frame clones and lacks some. The data contain 83,000 or so clones, around 87% of them singletons. A remark on this clone: Antigen specificity is unknown.

With 4 bases clipped from V and 6 bases from J, the junction kept 1 base outside the gene matches. Germline CDR1 SNHLY, CDR2 FYNNEI. The CDR3 consists of 15 residues. Study outcomes and limitations: Samples come after the peak T cell response, not at day 14. Regions 160-218 and 743-854 dominated among vaccine-associated CD4 TCRs spanning spike. Nearly half of unique spike-specific TCRs reportedly avoided B.1.351 and B.1.1.7 mutated regions.

Source: peripheral blood, taken on day 0 of MenACWY control vaccination. This TCR was sampled from an adult in good health. The chain combines TRBV2 with TRBJ2-1, with 15 nucleotides matching TRBD2. CDR3 bases: TGTGCCAGCAGTGGGGGACTAGCGGGGGGCAATGAGCAGTTCTTC. This sequence encodes CASSGGLAGGNEQFF.